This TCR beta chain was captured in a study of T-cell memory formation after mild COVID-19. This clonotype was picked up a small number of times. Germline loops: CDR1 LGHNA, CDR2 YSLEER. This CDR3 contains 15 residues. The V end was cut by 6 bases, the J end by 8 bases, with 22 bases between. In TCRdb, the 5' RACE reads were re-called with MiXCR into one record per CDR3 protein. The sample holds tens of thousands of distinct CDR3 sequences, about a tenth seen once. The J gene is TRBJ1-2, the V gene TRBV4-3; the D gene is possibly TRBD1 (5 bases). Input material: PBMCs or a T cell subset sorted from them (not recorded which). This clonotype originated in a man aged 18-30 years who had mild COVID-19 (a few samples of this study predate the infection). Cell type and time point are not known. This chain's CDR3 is CASSEDGGALNGYTF. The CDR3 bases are TGCGCCAGCAGTGAAGACGGTGGGGCTTTAAACGGCTACACCTTC.